This T cell receptor (delta chain) was profiled in a study of gamma-delta T cells after stem cell transplantation (dated by TCRdb to about 2016). CDR1 and CDR2, looked up from the germline V gene, are GEAIGNYY and EKD. CDR3 length: 15 amino acids, cysteine to phenylalanine. The retained sequence is limited to the CDR3, 45 bases, with the frame set at the first base. V was cut back by 0 bases and J by 4 bases, leaving a gap of 14 bases between them. This clone turned up a few times. Its antigen remains unidentified. This DNA's translation and the protein TCRdb lists, from a much larger clone, do not match at residue 6, likely due to a read error; the protein shown is translated from the DNA. Receptors were amplified or captured by RT-PCR. Sequencing took place on an Illumina MiSeq. With CATT, TCRdb called clones again from the public reads; duplicate DNA rows were later joined. The sample data list over a thousand delta-chain clones, and over 2% of these were observed just once. About half of the sample lies in the top ten.

Sequenced sample: gamma-delta T cells. This TCR was sampled from a human donor. It is not recorded whose cells these are; they may come from a transplant donor. In this chain, TRDV2 is recombined with TRDJ1, with no confidently assigned D gene. The encoded CDR3 is CACDTPGLAGDKLIF. The nucleotides read TGTGCCTGTGACACCCCGGGACTCGCGGGCGATAAACTCATCTTT.